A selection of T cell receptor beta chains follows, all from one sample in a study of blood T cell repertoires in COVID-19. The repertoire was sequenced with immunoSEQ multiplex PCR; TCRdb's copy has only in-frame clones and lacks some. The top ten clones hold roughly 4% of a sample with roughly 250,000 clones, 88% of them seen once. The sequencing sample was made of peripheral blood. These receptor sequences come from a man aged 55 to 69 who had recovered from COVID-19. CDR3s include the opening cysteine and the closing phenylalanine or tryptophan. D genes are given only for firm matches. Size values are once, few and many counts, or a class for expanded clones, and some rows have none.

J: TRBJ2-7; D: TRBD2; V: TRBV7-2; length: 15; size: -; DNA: TGTGCCAGCAGCTTTAGCGGGGGGGCCGAATACGAGCAGTACTTC; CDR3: CASSFSGGAEYEQYF
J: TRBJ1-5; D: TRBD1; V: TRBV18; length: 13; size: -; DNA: TGTGCCAGCTCAACGACAGGGTATCAGCCCCAGCATTTT; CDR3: CASSTTGYQPQHF
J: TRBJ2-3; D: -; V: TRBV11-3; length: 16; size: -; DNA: TGTGCCAGCAGCTTAGGGGGGGTTCCAGTCGCAGATACGCAGTATTTT; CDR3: CASSLGGVPVADTQYF
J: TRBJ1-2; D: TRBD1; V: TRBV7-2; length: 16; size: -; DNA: TGTGCCAGCAGCTCGCGACAGGGGGCACTCGGCTATGGCTACACCTTC; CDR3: CASSSRQGALGYGYTF
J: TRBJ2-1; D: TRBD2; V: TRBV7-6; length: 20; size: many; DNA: TGTGCCAGCAGCGGAAAAAAGGCTAGCGGGGGGGGTCTCGACTACAATGAGCAGTTCTTC; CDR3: CASSGKKASGGGLDYNEQFF
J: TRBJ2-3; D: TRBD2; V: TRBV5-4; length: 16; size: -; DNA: TGTGCCAGCAGCGGACGGGGCGGGGGGCCCGCAGATACGCAGTATTTT; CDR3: CASSGRGGGPADTQYF
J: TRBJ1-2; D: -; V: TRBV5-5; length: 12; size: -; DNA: TGTGCCAGCAGCTTTACAGGGCATGGCTACACCTTC; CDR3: CASSFTGHGYTF
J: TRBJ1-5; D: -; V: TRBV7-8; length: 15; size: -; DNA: TGTGCCAGCAGCTTAGCACAGGGTATAGCTCAGCCCCAGCATTTT; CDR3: CASSLAQGIAQPQHF
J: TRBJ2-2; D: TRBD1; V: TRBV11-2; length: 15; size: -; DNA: TGTGCCAGCAGAAAGACAGGGGGCAACACCGGGGAGCTGTTTTTT; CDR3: CASRKTGGNTGELFF
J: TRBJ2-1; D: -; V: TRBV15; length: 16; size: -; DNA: TGTGCCACCAGCAGAGTTGGACAGAACCCTTACAATGAGCAGTTCTTC; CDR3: CATSRVGQNPYNEQFF
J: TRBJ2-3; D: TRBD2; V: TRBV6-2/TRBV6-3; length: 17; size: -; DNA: TGTGCCAGCAGCTTCACGCAAGGACTAGCGGTTACAGATACGCAGTATTTT; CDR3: CASSFTQGLAVTDTQYF
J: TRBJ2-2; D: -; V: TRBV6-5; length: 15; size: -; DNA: TGTGCCAGCAGTTACTCGGGCAGGGGTAACGGGGAGCTGTTTTTT; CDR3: CASSYSGRGNGELFF
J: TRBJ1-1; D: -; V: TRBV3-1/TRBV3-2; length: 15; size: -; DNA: TGTGCCAGCAGCCCTGGGGGAGGGGCGAACACTGAAGCTTTCTTT; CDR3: CASSPGGGANTEAFF
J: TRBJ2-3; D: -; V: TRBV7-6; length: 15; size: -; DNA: TGTGCCAGCAGCTTGGGCAGCTCCAGCACAGATACGCAGTATTTT; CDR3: CASSLGSSSTDTQYF
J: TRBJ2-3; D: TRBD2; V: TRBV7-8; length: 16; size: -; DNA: TGTGCCAGCAGCTACGTGGCGGGGGGGCCGACAGATACGCAGTATTTT; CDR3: CASSYVAGGPTDTQYF
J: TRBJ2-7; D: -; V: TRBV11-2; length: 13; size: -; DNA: TGTGCCAGCAGCCTGGGGCGGTCCTACGAGCAGTACTTC; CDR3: CASSLGRSYEQYF
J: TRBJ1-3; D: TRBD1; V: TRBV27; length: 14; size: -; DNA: TGTGCCAGCAGGCGGACAGGGTGGGGAAACACCATATATTTT; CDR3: CASRRTGWGNTIYF
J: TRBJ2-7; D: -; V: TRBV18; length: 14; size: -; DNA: TGTGCCAGCTCACCACTATCCAGGGCCTACGAGCAGTACTTC; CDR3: CASSPLSRAYEQYF
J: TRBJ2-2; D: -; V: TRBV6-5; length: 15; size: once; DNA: TGTGCCAGCCGCCAAGAGCCGGTAAACACCGGGGAGCTGTTTTTT; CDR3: CASRQEPVNTGELFF
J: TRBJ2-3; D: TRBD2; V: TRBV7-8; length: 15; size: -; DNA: TGTGCCAGCAGCTCCCTAGCGGGGGGGACCTATACGCAGTATTTT; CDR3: CASSSLAGGTYTQYF
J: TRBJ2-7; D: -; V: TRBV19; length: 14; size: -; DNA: TGTGCCAGTAGTGGGGGGGCGGACCCCTACGAGCAGTACTTC; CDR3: CASSGGADPYEQYF
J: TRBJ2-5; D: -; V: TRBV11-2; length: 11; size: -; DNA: TGTGCCAGCAGCTGGAGGGGGACCCAGTACTTC; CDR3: CASSWRGTQYF
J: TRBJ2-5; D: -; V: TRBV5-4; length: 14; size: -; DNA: TGTGCCAGCAGCTTGGCAGGGGCGGTGGAGACCCAGTACTTC; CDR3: CASSLAGAVETQYF
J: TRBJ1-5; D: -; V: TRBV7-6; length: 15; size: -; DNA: TGTGCCAGCAGCTTAGCGCATGGGGCGGCCCAGCCCCAGCATTTT; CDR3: CASSLAHGAAQPQHF
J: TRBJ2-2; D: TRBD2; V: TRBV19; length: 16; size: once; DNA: TGTGCCAGTAGTCGTACTAGCGGGGGCCCCACCGGGGAGCTGTTTTTT; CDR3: CASSRTSGGPTGELFF
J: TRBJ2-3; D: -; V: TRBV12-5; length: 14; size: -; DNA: TGTGCTAGTGGTTTGGGGCAGGGCCCAGATACGCAGTATTTT; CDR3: CASGLGQGPDTQYF
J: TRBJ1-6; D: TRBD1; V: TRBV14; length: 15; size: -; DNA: TGTGCCAGCAGCCAATTTCAGGGGGCTAACTCACCCCTCCACTTT; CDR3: CASSQFQGANSPLHF
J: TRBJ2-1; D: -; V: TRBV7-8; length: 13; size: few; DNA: TGTGCCAGCAGACAAGTCGGGGGCAATGAGCAGTTCTTC; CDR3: CASRQVGGNEQFF
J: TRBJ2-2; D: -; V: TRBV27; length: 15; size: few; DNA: TGTGCCAGCTACAACAGGGCCACGAACACCGGGGAGCTGTTTTTT; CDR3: CASYNRATNTGELFF
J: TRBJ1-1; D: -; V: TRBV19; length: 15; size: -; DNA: TGTGCCAGTAGTAGGACGTCAACGGAGGGCACTGAAGCTTTCTTT; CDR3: CASSRTSTEGTEAFF
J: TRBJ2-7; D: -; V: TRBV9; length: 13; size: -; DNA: TGTGCCAGCAGCTTCGGGGTCGGGATCGAGCAGTACTTC; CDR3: CASSFGVGIEQYF
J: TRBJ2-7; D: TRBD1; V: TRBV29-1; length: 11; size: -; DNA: TGCAGCGTCGGACAGGATTACGAGCAGTACTTC; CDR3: CSVGQDYEQYF
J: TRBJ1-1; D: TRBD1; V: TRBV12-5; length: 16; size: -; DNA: TGTGCTAGTGGTTTGGTCGACAGGGGAAGGAACACTGAAGCTTTCTTT; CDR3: CASGLVDRGRNTEAFF
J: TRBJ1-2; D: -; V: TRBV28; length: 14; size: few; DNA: TGTGCCAGCAGTTCTGGACTGCCCGACTATGGCTACACCTTC; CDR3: CASSSGLPDYGYTF
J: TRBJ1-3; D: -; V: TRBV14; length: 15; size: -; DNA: TGTGCCAGCAGCTCCAGGGTTGGTGCTGGAAACACCATATATTTT; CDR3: CASSSRVGAGNTIYF
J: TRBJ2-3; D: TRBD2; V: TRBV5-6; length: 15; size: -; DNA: TGTGCCAGCAGCCCCGCGACTAGCCGCCCAGATACGCAGTATTTT; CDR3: CASSPATSRPDTQYF
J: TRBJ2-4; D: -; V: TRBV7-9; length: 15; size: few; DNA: TGTGCCAGTACATCGGCAGGTCTAGCCAAAAACATTCAGTACTTC; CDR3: CASTSAGLAKNIQYF
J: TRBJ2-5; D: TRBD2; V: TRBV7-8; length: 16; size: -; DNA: TGTGCCAGCAGCCTGACTAGCGGGGGGCGCCAAGAGACCCAGTACTTC; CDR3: CASSLTSGGRQETQYF
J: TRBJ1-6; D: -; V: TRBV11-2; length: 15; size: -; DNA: TGTGCCAGCAGCCTCGACCAAGGGAGTAATTCACCCCTCCACTTT; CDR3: CASSLDQGSNSPLHF
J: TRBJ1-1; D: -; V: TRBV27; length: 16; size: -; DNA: TGTGCCAGCAGTTCCCCAGGGTCCCCAATGAACACTGAAGCTTTCTTT; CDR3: CASSSPGSPMNTEAFF
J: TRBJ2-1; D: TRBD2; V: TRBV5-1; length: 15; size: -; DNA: TGCGCCAGCAGCCCCGGGACTAGCGGCTACAATGAGCAGTTCTTC; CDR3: CASSPGTSGYNEQFF
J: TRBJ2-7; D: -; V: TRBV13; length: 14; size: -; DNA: TGTGCCAGCAGCTTATCTCAGGGCCCCTACGAGCAGTACTTC; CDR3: CASSLSQGPYEQYF
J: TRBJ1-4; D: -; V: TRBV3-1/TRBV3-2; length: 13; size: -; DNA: TGTGCCAGCAGCCAGGGACTAGAGGGGAAACTGTTTTTT; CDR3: CASSQGLEGKLFF
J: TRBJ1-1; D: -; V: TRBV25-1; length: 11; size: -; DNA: TGTGCCAGCAGCTTGAACACTGAAGCTTTCTTT; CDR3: CASSLNTEAFF
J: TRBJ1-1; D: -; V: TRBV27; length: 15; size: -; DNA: TGTGCCAGCAGTTTAACCGACAACATGAACACTGAAGCTTTCTTT; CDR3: CASSLTDNMNTEAFF
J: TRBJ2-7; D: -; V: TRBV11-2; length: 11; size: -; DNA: TGTGCCAGCAGCCACATCTACGAGCAGTACTTC; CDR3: CASSHIYEQYF
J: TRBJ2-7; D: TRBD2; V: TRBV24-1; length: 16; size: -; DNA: TGTGCCACCAGTGACTTGGGAGGGGATAGAGTCTACGAGCAGTACTTC; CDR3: CATSDLGGDRVYEQYF
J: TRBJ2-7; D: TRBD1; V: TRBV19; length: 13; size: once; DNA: TGTGCCAGTAGTTGGCAGGGGGCGCGGGAGCAGTACTTC; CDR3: CASSWQGAREQYF
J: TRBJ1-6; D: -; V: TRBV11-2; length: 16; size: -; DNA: TGTGCCAGCATTATATCATCCCTGGGCGATAATTCACCCCTCCACTTT; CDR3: CASIISSLGDNSPLHF
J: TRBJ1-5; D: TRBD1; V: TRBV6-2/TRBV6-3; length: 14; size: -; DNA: TGTGCCAGCAGTTGGACAGGAGGCAATCAGCCCCAGCATTTT; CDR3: CASSWTGGNQPQHF
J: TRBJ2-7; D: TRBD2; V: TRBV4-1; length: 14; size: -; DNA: TGCGCCAGCAGCCAGCCAGCGGGGTCGTACGAGCAGTACTTC; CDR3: CASSQPAGSYEQYF
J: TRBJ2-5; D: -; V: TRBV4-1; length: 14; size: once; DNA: TGCGCCAGCAGCCAAGACGGGGTGGGAGAGACCCAGTACTTC; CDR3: CASSQDGVGETQYF
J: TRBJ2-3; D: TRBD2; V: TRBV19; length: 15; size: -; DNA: TGTGCCAGTAGTATAGCGGGGGGGTGGGCAGATACGCAGTATTTT; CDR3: CASSIAGGWADTQYF
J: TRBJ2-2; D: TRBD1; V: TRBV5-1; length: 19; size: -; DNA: TGCGCCAGCAGCCGAGGGACAGGGGGCGCGACTCGGGCCACCGGGGAGCTGTTTTTT; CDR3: CASSRGTGGATRATGELFF
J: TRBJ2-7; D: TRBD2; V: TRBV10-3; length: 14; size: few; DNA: TGTGCCAACCCAAAGCGGGGGGACGCCTACGAGCAGTACTTC; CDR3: CANPKRGDAYEQYF